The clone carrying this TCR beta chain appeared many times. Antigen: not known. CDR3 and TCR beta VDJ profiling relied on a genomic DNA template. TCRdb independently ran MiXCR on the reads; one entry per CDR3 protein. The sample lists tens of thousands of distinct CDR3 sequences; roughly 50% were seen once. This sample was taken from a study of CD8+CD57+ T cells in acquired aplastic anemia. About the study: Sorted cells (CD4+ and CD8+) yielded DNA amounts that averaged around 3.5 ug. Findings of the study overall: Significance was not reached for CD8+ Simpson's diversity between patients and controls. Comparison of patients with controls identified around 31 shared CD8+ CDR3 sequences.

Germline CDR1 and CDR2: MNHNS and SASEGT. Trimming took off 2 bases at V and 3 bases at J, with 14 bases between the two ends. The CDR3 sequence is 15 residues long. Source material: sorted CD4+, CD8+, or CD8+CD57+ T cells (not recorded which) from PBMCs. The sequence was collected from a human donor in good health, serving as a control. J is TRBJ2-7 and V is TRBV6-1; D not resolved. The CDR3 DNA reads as TGTGCCAGCAGTGAATGGAGCTGGGGTAACTACGAGCAGTACTTC. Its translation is CASSEWSWGNYEQYF.